The TCR beta chain described here comes from a study of T-cell reconstitution after alpha-beta-depleted transplantation in children (dated by TCRdb to 2016 to 2017). Regarding the complete study: The study quantitatively tracked T-cell immune reconstitution after TCRalphabeta/CD19-depleted allogeneic hematopoietic cell transplantation in children using TCR repertoire profiling.

The junction shows trimming of 2 bases on V and 7 bases on J, and the gene matches do not reach 13 bases of it. CDR1 and CDR2 are drawn from the germline V gene: KGHSH, LQKENI. The cysteine opens and the phenylalanine closes a CDR3 of 17 amino acids. Only the CDR3 DNA stays, 51 bases, in frame from base 1. The method behind the library was PCR. Instrument used: Illumina HiSeq 2500. TCR libraries were prepared with molecular barcoding, using unique molecular identifiers to normalize TCRbeta repertoire quantification. The raw public reads went through TCRdb reprocessing: fastp at Q25, MiXCR clone calling, in-frame beta chains kept. Each entry merges the rows of one CDR3 protein and shows their most common DNA and genes. The sample profile shows about 500,000 distinct CDR3 sequences; less than 35% of them were found once. The leading ten clones occupy under 3% of the sample. In its sample, this clonotype was seen many times. Its antigen is still unknown. Per-nucleotide qualities are absent, and no much larger clonotype sits a single base away.

This chain joins TRBV18 to TRBJ2-1; the junction holds 8 bases that match TRBD1. The sequenced sample was PBMCs from the stem cell graft donor, obtained from the stem cell graft. The receptor's source is a human donor who donated a stem cell graft to a child with aplastic anemia. The CDR3 protein sequence reads: CASSPTGTGTESNEQFF. The nucleotides read TGTGCCAGCTCACCAACGGGGACAGGCACCGAATCAAATGAGCAGTTCTTC.